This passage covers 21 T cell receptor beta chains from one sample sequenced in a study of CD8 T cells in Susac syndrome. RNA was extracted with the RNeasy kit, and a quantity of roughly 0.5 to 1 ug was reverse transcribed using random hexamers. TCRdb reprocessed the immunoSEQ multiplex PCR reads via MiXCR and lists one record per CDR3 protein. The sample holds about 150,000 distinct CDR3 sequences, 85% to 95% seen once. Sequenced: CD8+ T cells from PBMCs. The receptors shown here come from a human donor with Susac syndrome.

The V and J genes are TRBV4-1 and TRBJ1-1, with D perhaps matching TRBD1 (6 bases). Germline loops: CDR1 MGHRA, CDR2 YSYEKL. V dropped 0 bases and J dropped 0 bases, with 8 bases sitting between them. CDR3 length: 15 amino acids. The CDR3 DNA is TGCGCCAGCAGCCAAGAAGGACAGTTGAACACTGAAGCTTTCTTT. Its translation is CASSQEGQLNTEAFF.

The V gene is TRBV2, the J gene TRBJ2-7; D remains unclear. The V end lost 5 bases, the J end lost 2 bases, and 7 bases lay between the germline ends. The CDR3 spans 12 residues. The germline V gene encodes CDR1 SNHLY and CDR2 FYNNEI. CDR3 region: CASSPLAYEQYF. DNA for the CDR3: TGTGCCAGCAGTCCACTCGCCTACGAGCAGTACTTC.

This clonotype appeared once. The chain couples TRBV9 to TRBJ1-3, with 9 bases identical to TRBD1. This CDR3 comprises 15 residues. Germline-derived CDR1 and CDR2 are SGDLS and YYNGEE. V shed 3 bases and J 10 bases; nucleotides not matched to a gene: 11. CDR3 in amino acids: CASSETGTGIATIYF. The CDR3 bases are TGTGCCAGCAGCGAAACCGGGACAGGGATTGCGACCATATATTTT. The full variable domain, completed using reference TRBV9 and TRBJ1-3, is DSGVTQTPKHLITATGQRVTLRCSPRSGDLSVYWYQQSLDQGLQFLIQYYNGEERAKGNILERFSAQQFPDLHSELNLSSLELGDSALYFCASSETGTGIATIYFGEGSWLTVV.

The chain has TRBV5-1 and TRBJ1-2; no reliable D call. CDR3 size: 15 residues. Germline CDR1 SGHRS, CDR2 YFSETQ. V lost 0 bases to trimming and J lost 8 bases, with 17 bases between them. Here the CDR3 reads CASSLGEGPPKGYTF. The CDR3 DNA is TGCGCCAGCAGCTTGGGGGAGGGTCCCCCGAAAGGCTACACCTTC.

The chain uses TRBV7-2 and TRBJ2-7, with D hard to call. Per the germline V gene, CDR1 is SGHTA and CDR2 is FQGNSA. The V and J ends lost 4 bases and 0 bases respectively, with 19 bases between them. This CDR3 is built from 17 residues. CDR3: CASSSGALIEPSYEQYF. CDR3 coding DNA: TGTGCCAGCAGCTCGGGTGCGCTCATAGAACCCTCCTACGAGCAGTACTTC.

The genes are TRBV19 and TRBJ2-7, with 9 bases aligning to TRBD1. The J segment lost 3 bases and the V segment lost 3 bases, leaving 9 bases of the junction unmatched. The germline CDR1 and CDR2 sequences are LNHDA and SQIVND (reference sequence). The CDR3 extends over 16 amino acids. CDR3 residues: CASSMEGQGGFYEQYF. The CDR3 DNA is TGTGCCAGTAGTATGGAGGGACAGGGAGGCTTCTACGAGCAGTACTTC.

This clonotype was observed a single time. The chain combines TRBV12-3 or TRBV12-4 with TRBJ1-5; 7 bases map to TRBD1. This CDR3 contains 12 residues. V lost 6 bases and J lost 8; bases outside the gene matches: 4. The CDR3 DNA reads TGTGCCAGCAGGCCAGGGGGAGAGCCCCAGCATTTT. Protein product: CASRPGGEPQHF.

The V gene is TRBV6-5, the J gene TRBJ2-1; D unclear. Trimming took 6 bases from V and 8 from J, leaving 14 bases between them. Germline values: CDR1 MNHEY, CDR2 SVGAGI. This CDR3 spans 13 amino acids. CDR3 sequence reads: CASSSLPFHEQFF. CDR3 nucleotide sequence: TGTGCCAGCAGCTCCCTACCCTTCCATGAGCAGTTCTTC.

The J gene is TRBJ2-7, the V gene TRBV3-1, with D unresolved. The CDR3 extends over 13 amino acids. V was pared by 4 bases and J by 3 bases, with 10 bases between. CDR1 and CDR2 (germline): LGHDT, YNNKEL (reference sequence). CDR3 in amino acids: CASSLGTDYEQYF. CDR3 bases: TGTGCCAGCAGCCTTGGCACAGACTACGAGCAGTACTTC.

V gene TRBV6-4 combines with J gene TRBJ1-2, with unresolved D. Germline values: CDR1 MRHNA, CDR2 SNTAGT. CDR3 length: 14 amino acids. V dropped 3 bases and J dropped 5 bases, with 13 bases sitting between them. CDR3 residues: CASSDDPDGYGYTF. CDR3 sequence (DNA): TGTGCCAGCAGTGATGACCCCGATGGGTATGGCTACACCTTC.

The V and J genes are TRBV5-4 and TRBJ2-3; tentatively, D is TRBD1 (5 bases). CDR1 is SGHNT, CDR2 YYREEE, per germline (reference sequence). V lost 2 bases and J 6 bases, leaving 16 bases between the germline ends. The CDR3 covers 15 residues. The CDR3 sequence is CASSFSTATEDTQYF. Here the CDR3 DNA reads TGTGCCAGCAGCTTTTCGACAGCCACAGAGGATACGCAGTATTTT.

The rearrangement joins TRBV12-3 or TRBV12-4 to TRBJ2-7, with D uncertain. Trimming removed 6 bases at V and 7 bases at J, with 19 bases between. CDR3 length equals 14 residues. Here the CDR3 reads CASSSGLSLGEQYF. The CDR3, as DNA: TGTGCCAGCAGCTCCGGGCTCAGTCTGGGGGAGCAGTACTTC.

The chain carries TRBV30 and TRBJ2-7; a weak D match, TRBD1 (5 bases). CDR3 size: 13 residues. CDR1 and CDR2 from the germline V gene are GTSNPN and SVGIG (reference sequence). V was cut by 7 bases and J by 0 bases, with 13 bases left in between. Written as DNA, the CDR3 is TGTGCCTATACCGACAGTGTCTCCTACGAGCAGTACTTC. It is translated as CAYTDSVSYEQYF.

The DNA of the CDR3 is TGTGCCAGCGGCAGGGAGTATGGCTACACCTTC. It yields the protein CASGREYGYTF. This sequence joins TRBV9 and TRBJ1-2; tentatively, D is TRBD1 (5 bases). V was cut by 7 bases and J by 5 bases, with 9 bases left in between. CDR3 size: 11 residues. Looked up from germline, CDR1 is SGDLS and CDR2 is YYNGEE.

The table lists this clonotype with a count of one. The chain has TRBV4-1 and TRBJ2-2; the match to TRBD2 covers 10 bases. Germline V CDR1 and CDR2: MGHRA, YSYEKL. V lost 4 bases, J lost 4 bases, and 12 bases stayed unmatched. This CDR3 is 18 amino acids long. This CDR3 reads CASSPITLAGVTTGELFF. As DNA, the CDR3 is TGCGCCAGCAGCCCTATCACTCTAGCGGGAGTTACCACCGGGGAGCTGTTTTTT.

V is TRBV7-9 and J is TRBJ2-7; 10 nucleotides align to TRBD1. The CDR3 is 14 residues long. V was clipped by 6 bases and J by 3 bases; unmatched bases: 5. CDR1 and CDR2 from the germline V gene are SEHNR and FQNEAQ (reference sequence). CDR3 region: CASRGGQGLYEQYF. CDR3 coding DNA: TGTGCCAGCAGGGGGGGACAGGGGCTCTACGAGCAGTACTTC.

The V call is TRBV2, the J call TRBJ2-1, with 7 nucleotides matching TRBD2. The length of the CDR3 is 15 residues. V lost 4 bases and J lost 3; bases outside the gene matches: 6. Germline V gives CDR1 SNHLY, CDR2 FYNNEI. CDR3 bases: TGTGCCAGCAGTGGGGTGGTAGCGGGCTACAATGAGCAGTTCTTC. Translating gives CASSGVVAGYNEQFF. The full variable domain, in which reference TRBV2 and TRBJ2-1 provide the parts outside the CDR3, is EPEVTQTPSHQVTQMGQEVILRCVPISNHLYFYWYRQILGQKVEFLVSFYNNEISEKSEIFDDQFSVERPDGSNFTLKIRSTKLEDSAMYFCASSGVVAGYNEQFFGPGTRLTVL.

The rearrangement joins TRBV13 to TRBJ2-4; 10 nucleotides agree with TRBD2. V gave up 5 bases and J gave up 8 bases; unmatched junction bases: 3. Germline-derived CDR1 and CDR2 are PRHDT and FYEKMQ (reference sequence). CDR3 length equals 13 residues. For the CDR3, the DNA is TGTGCCAGCAGCGCCGGGACTAGCGACATTCAGTACTTC. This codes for CASSAGTSDIQYF.

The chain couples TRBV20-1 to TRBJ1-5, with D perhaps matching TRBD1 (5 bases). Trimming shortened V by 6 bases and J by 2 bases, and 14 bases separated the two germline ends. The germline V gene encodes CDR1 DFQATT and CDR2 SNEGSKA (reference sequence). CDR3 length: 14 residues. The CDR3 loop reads CSAGPMKGNQPQHF. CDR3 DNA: TGCAGTGCGGGGCCAATGAAGGGCAATCAGCCCCAGCATTTT.

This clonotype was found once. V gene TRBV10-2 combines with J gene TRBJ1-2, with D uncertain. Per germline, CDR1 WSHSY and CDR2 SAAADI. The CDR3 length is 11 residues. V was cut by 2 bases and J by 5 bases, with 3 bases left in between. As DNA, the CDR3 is TGCGCCAGCAGTGAGGCGTATGGCTACACCTTC. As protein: CASSEAYGYTF.

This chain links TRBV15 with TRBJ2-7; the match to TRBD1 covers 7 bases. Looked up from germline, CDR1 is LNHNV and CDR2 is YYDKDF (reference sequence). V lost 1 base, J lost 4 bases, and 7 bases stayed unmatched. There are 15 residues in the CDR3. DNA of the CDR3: TGTGCCACCAGCAGAGGACGGGGACAGATTTACGAGCAGTACTTC. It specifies CATSRGRGQIYEQYF.